The clone carrying this TCR beta chain was detected a few times. The method was immunoSEQ multiplex PCR; TCRdb's version includes in-frame clones alone and lacks a portion of them. The sample comprises 380,000 or so clones, roughly 90% of which are singletons, and more than 0.9% rests with the top ten. The sample belongs to a study of blood T cell repertoires in COVID-19. Study background: Sources were T cells, B-cell-depleted T cells, or PBMCs; the material itself was cDNA or gDNA.

The V gene end was trimmed by 6 bases and the J gene end by 5 bases; junction bases not matched to a gene: 9. The germline gives CDR1 MDHEN, CDR2 SYDVKM. This CDR3 is built from 14 residues. The material sequenced was PBMCs or T cells enriched from blood (not recorded which). V gene TRBV28 combines with J gene TRBJ1-2; 7 bases align to TRBD1. The source is a woman aged 25 to 39 with acute COVID-19. CDR3 loop: CASSPDRARYGYTF. For the CDR3, the DNA is TGTGCCAGCAGCCCAGACAGGGCCCGATATGGCTACACCTTC.